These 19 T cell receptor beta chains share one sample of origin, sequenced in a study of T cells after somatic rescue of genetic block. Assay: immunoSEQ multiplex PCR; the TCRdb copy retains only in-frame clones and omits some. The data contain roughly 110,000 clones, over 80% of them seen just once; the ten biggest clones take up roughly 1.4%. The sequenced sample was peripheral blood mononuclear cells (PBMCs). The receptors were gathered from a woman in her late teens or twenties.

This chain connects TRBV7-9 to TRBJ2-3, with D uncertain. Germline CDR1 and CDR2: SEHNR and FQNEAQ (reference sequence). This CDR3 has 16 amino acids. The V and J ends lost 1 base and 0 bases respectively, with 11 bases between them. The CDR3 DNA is TGTGCCAGCAGCTTAGTAGGCGGTCCTAGCACAGATACGCAGTATTTT. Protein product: CASSLVGGPSTDTQYF.

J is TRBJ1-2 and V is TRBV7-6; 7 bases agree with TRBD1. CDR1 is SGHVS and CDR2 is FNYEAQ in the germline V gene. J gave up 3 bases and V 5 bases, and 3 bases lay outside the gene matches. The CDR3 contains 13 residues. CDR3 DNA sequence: TGTGCCAGCAGCCCTCAGGGGGACTATGGCTACACCTTC. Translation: CASSPQGDYGYTF.

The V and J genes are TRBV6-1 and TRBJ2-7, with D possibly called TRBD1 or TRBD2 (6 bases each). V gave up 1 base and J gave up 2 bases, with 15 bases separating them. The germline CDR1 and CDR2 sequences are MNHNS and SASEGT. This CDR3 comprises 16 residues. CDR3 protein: CASSEEEGVGPYEQYF. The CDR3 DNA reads TGTGCCAGCAGTGAAGAGGAGGGGGTGGGTCCCTACGAGCAGTACTTC.

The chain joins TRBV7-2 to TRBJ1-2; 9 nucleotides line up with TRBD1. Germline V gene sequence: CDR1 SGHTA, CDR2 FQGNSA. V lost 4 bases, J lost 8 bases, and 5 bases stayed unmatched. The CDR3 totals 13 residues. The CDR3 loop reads CASSSQGARGYTF. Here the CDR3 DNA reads TGTGCCAGCAGCTCACAGGGGGCGCGGGGCTACACCTTC.

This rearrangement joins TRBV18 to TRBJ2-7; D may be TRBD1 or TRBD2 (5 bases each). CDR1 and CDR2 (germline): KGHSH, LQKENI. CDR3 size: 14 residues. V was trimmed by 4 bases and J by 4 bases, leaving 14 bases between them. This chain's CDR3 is CASSRDHGTYEQYF. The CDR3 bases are TGTGCCAGCTCACGGGACCATGGAACTTACGAGCAGTACTTC.

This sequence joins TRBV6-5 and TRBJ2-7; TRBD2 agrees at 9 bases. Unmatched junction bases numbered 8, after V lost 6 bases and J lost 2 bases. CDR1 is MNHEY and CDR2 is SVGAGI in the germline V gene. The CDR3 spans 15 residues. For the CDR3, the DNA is TGTGCCAGCAGAATTAGCGGGGGAGCCCCCTACGAGCAGTACTTC. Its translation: CASRISGGAPYEQYF.

CDR3 in amino acids: CASSPSWTAISANYGYTF. DNA of the CDR3: TGTGCCAGCAGTCCATCATGGACAGCGATTTCTGCTAACTATGGCTACACCTTC. The genes are TRBV6-4 and TRBJ1-2, with D perhaps TRBD1 (6 bases). CDR1 is MRHNA, CDR2 SNTAGT, per germline. The CDR3 consists of 18 residues. The ends were cut back, 5 bases at V and 0 bases at J, with 22 bases in the middle.

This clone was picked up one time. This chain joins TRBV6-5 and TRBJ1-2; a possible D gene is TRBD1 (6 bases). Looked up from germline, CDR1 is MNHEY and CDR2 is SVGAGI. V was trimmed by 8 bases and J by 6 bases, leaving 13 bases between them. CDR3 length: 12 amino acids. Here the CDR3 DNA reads TGTGCCAGCTCAGGCGGGGGGCATGGCTACACCTTC. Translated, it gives CASSGGGHGYTF.

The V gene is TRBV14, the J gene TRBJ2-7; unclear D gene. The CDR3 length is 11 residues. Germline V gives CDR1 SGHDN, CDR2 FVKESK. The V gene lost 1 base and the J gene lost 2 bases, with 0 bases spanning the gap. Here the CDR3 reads CASSQAYEQYF. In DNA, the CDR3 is TGTGCCAGCAGCCAAGCCTACGAGCAGTACTTC. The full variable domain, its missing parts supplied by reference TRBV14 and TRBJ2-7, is EAGVTQFPSHSVIEKGQTVTLRCDPISGHDNLYWYRRVMGKEIKFLLHFVKESKQDESGMPNNRFLAERTGGTYSTLKVQPAELEDSGVYFCASSQAYEQYFGPGTRLTVT.

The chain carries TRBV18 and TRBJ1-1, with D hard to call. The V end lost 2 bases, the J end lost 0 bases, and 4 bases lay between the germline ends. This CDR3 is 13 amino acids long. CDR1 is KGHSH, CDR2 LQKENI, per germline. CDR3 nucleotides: TGTGCCAGCTCACCAAACTTGAACACTGAAGCTTTCTTT. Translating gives CASSPNLNTEAFF.

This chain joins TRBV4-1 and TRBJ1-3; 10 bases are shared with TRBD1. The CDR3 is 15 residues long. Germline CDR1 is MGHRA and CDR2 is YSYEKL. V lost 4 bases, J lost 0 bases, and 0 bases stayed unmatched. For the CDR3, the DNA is TGCGCCAGCAGCCGGACAGGGGGCTCTGGAAACACCATATATTTT. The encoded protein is CASSRTGGSGNTIYF.

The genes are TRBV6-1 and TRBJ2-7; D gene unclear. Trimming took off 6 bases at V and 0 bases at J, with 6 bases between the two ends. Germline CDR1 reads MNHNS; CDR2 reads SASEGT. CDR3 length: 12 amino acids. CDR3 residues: CASRKDSYEQYF. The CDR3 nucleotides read TGTGCCAGCAGAAAGGACTCCTACGAGCAGTACTTC.

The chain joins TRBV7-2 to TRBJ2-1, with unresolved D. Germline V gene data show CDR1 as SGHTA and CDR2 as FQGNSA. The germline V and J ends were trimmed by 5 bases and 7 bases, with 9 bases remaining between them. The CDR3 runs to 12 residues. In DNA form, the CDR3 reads TGTGCCAGCAGCCGGTCGTGGAATGAGCAGTTCTTC. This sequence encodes CASSRSWNEQFF. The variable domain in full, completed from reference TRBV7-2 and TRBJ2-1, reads GAGVSQSPSNKVTEKGKDVELRCDPISGHTALYWYRQSLGQGLEFLIYFQGNSAPDKSGLPSDRFSAERTGGSVSTLTIQRTQQEDSAVYLCASSRSWNEQFFGPGTRLTVL.

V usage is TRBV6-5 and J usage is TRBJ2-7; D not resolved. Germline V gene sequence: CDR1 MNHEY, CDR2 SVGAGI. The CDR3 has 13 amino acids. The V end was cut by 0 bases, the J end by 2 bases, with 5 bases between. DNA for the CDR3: TGTGCCAGCAGTTACTCGCCAGCCTACGAGCAGTACTTC. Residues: CASSYSPAYEQYF.

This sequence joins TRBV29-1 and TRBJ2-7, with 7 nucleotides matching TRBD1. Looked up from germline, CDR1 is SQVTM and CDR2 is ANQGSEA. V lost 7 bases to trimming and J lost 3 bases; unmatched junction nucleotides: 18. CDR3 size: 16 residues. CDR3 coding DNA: TGCAGCGGCCGAAGAAGGACAGGCCCAGGAGGCTACGAGCAGTACTTC. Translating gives CSGRRRTGPGGYEQYF.

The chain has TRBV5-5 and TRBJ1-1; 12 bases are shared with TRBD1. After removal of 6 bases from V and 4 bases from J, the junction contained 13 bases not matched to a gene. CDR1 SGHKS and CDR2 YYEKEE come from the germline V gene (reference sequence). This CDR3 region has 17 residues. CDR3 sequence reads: CASTPTGTGGAFTEAFF. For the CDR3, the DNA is TGTGCCAGCACCCCCACCGGGACAGGGGGCGCGTTCACTGAAGCTTTCTTT. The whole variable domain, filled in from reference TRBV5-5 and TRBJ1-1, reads DAGVTQSPTHLIKTRGQQVTLRCSPISGHKSVSWYQQVLGQGPQFIFQYYEKEERGRGNFPDRFSARQFPNYSSELNVNALLLGDSALYLCASTPTGTGGAFTEAFFGQGTRLTVV.

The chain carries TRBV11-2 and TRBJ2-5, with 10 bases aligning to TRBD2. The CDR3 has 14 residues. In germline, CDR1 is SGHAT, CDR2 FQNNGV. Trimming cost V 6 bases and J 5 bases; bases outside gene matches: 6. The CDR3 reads CASRTSGSHETQYF. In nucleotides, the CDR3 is TGTGCCAGCAGGACTAGCGGGTCCCATGAGACCCAGTACTTC.

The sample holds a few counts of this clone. The CDR3 reads CASSFGTGLDGTEAFF. CDR3 DNA sequence: TGCGCCAGCAGCTTTGGTACAGGGTTAGATGGCACTGAAGCTTTCTTT. This chain joins TRBV5-1 and TRBJ1-1; the D gene is possibly TRBD1 (6 bases). Trimming left V 2 bases short and J 4 bases short, with 18 bases between. From germline, CDR1 is SGHRS and CDR2 YFSETQ. The CDR3 sequence is 16 residues long. The complete variable domain, with remaining parts taken from reference TRBV5-1 and TRBJ1-1, reads KAGVTQTPRYLIKTRGQQVTLSCSPISGHRSVSWYQQTPGQGLQFLFEYFSETQRNKGNFPGRFSGRQFSNSRSEMNVSTLELGDSALYLCASSFGTGLDGTEAFFGQGTRLTVV.

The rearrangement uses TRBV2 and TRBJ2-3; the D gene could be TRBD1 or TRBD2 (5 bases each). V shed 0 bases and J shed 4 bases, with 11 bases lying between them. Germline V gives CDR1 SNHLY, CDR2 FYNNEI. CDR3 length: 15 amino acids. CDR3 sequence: CASSEANRGADTQYF. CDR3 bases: TGTGCCAGCAGTGAAGCTAATAGGGGAGCAGATACGCAGTATTTT. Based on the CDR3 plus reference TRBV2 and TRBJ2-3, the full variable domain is EPEVTQTPSHQVTQMGQEVILRCVPISNHLYFYWYRQILGQKVEFLVSFYNNEISEKSEIFDDQFSVERPDGSNFTLKIRSTKLEDSAMYFCASSEANRGADTQYFGPGTRLTVL.